Listed below are T cell receptor beta chains from one sample, sequenced in a study of CD4+ T cells in melanoma. Data came from immunoSEQ multiplex PCR; TCRdb stores just in-frame clones and leaves some out. The table has about 9,900 clones, about 73% seen once; the top ten hold more than 20%. Material: tumor tissue. These receptors all come from a human donor with melanoma. Each CDR3 is given with its conserved first and last residue. A D gene is named only where the DNA matches it firmly. Some rows have no size entry. The others give once, few or many, or a class for an expanded clone.

.	TRBV13	.	TRBJ1-1	CASSFFDRMNTEAFF	TGTGCCAGCAGCTTCTTCGACAGAATGAACACTGAAGCTTTCTTT
.	TRBV5-1	.	TRBJ2-7	CASQLLGAEEQYF	TGCGCCAGCCAACTGCTGGGGGCTGAGGAGCAGTACTTC
TRBD1	TRBV5-4	.	TRBJ2-7	CASSLTGAREQYF	TGTGCCAGCAGCTTGACAGGGGCCCGGGAGCAGTACTTC
.	TRBV5-8	.	TRBJ2-5	CASSRGRSANQETQYF	TGTGCCAGCAGCCGCGGAAGGAGTGCGAATCAAGAGACCCAGTACTTC
TRBD2	TRBV13	.	TRBJ2-1	CASRALAGGWSYNEQFF	TGTGCCAGCAGGGCCTTGGCGGGGGGGTGGTCCTACAATGAGCAGTTCTTC
.	TRBV7-9	.	TRBJ1-1	CASTLGGRTEAFF	TGTGCCAGCACCTTAGGGGGTCGCACTGAAGCTTTCTTT
.	TRBV5-4	.	TRBJ2-3	CASSVPNTDTQYF	TGTGCCAGCAGCGTCCCCAACACAGATACGCAGTATTTT
.	TRBV14	once	TRBJ1-1	CASSQVAGTGAFF	TGTGCCAGCAGCCAAGTCGCGGGAACTGGGGCTTTCTTT
.	TRBV7-9	.	TRBJ2-3	CASSSGHLPDTQYF	TGTGCCAGCAGCTCTGGACACCTCCCAGATACGCAGTATTTT
TRBD1	TRBV15	.	TRBJ2-2	CATSRSWDRRPTGELFF	TGTGCCACCAGCAGATCCTGGGACAGGAGACCCACCGGGGAGCTGTTTTTT
TRBD1	TRBV12-5	medium-sized	TRBJ2-2	CASGLMTGVVGELFF	TGTGCTAGTGGTTTGATGACAGGGGTTGTCGGGGAGCTGTTTTTT
TRBD2	TRBV6-5	few	TRBJ2-3	CASRPLAGGTDTQYF	TGTGCCAGCAGACCCTTAGCGGGGGGCACAGATACGCAGTATTTT
TRBD1	TRBV9	.	TRBJ2-7	CASGRGSTGGTGEQYF	TGTGCCAGCGGGCGGGGCTCGACAGGGGGCACGGGCGAGCAGTACTTC
.	TRBV5-1	.	TRBJ1-2	CASSLAGGANYGYTF	TGCGCCAGCAGCTTGGCGGGGGGCGCAAACTATGGCTACACCTTC